This record concerns one TCR beta chain sequence. Its antigen is unknown. These data originate in a study of PD-1 blockade in classical Hodgkin lymphoma. Study-level findings and limits: Reported findings placed baseline TCR diversity lower in newly diagnosed patients (compared with healthy donors). Similar baseline diversity was found in complete responders and newly diagnosed patients. After ASCT, patients who started nivolumab under 1 year later were excluded.

This CDR3 spans 14 amino acids. Per the germline V gene, CDR1 is SGHKS and CDR2 is YYEKEE (reference sequence). The V gene lost 2 bases and the J gene lost 7 bases, with 16 bases spanning the gap. Clones were read by immunoSEQ multiplex PCR, and TCRdb kept only the in-frame ones, dropping some. The repertoire holds 70,000 to 85,000 clones, with under 95% as singletons. Following autologous stem cell transplantation, relapse occurred in every patient, and exposure to brentuximab vedotin varied. The specimen comprised peripheral blood mononuclear cells (PBMCs), sampled at baseline. This receptor was identified in a human donor with classical Hodgkin lymphoma. This chain joins TRBV5-5 and TRBJ2-7; perhaps TRBD1 as D (5 bases). The CDR3 sequence: CASSFLPGAGEQYF. The CDR3 nucleotides read TGTGCCAGCAGCTTTTTACCAGGTGCAGGGGAGCAGTACTTC. Filled out from reference TRBV5-5 and TRBJ2-7, the complete variable domain reads DAGVTQSPTHLIKTRGQQVTLRCSPISGHKSVSWYQQVLGQGPQFIFQYYEKEERGRGNFPDRFSARQFPNYSSELNVNALLLGDSALYLCASSFLPGAGEQYFGPGTRLTVT.